This entry features one T cell receptor beta chain sequence. Its antigen is currently unknown. These data come from a study of T cell responses to AZD1222 COVID-19 vaccine. Profiled with immunoSEQ multiplex PCR; TCRdb holds only in-frame clones, not every one. Altogether roughly 99,000 clones are present, roughly 87% being singletons, with the ten largest covering 4.8%. The study, taken as a whole, reports: Possibly, clonal diversity was underestimated; donors were largely white British and included more females. Epitopes outside B.1.351 and B.1.1.7 mutated regions reportedly drew nearly half of spike TCRs.

The sequenced sample was peripheral blood, obtained 28 days after the second AZD1222 dose. The clonotype originates from an adult who received the AZD1222 COVID-19 vaccine.

CDR3 sequence reads: CASSSPTGDPNYGYTF. CDR3 DNA sequence: TGTGCCAGCAGCTCCCCGACAGGGGACCCTAACTATGGCTACACCTTC. The chain has TRBV27 and TRBJ1-2, with 8 bases that match TRBD1. Losses at the gene ends were 6 bases for V and 0 bases for J; bases not matched to a gene: 9. Looked up from germline, CDR1 is MNHEY and CDR2 is SMNVEV (reference sequence). The CDR3 is 16 amino acids.